This TCR beta chain stems from a study of identical twins. TCRdb used MiXCR to reprocess the 5' RACE reads, holding one entry per CDR3 protein. The sample records 350,000 to 450,000 distinct CDR3 sequences, around 20% being singletons. This clonotype was seen a handful of times. The germline CDR1 and CDR2 sequences are SGHRS and YFSETQ. Trimming stripped 4 bases from V and 0 bases from J, with 10 bases between. This CDR3 is built from 14 residues. This receptor was identified in a man aged 45 to 65 in good health. The chain uses TRBV5-1 and TRBJ2-5, with D perhaps TRBD1 (6 bases). The sequencing sample was made of naive T cells sorted from blood. CDR3 in DNA: TGCGCCAGCAGCATAGGGACACACCAAGAGACCCAGTACTTC. Amino acid sequence: CASSIGTHQETQYF. Full variable domain (rest looked up from reference TRBV5-1 and TRBJ2-5): KAGVTQTPRYLIKTRGQQVTLSCSPISGHRSVSWYQQTPGQGLQFLFEYFSETQRNKGNFPGRFSGRQFSNSRSEMNVSTLELGDSALYLCASSIGTHQETQYFGPGTRLLVL.